In its sample, the clone carrying this T cell receptor (beta chain) was seen once. These data are taken from a study of shared clonotypes between healthy human individuals. The protocol was immunoSEQ multiplex PCR, while the TCRdb copy is restricted to in-frame clones and leaves out a portion. The sample records roughly 2.6 million clones, around nine tenths being singletons. CDR3 length: 13 residues. With 4 bases removed from V and 3 bases from J, the gap between germline ends came to 11 bases. Germline lookup yields CDR1 SGHRS and CDR2 YFSETQ. This TCR was sampled from a man between 18 and 35 years old in good health. Sequenced sample: naive CD4+ T cells sorted from blood. Specified subset: CD45RA+ positively selected. The rearrangement joins TRBV5-1 to TRBJ2-7; possible D gene TRBD1, 5 bases. CDR3 protein: CASSVLQDYEQYF. DNA for the CDR3: TGCGCCAGCAGCGTGTTACAGGACTACGAGCAGTACTTC.